This entry concerns a single T cell receptor beta chain. In the original analysis: Reference gene primer amplification in the assay estimated nucleated cell counts. Profiled with immunoSEQ multiplex PCR; TCRdb holds only in-frame clones, not every one. V and J calls and clone size are given by that table; D and trimming were obtained from the DNA. The table records more than 95,000 clones, 87% of them present only once. This sample was taken from a study of blood T cell repertoires in COVID-19. Study information: Sites across the United States, Italy and Spain contributed samples from acute and convalescent COVID-19. The analysed material was cDNA or gDNA that came from T cells, B-cell-depleted T cells, or PBMCs.

Germline V CDR1 and CDR2: SGDLS, YYNGEE. There are 15 residues in the CDR3. The junction had 4 bases not matched to a gene; V was cut back by 0 bases and J by 10 bases. The gene calls are TRBV9 and TRBJ1-4; 12 bases map to TRBD1. The source of this sequence is a man aged 45-65 years in a cohort sampled during active COVID-19. Sequencing used peripheral blood. CDR3 coding DNA: TGTGCCAGCAGCGTAGGGGGACAGGGGGCAGGAAAACTGTTTTTT. Its translation is CASSVGGQGAGKLFF.